These 28 T cell receptor beta chains share one sample of origin, sequenced in a study of T cell responses to AZD1222 COVID-19 vaccine. The protocol was immunoSEQ multiplex PCR, while the TCRdb copy is restricted to in-frame clones and leaves out a portion. The data show roughly 90,000 clones, with 75% to 95% seen just once and less than 5.5% held by the top ten. The material sequenced was peripheral blood, taken on day 0 of MenACWY control vaccination. The receptors stem from an adult in good health.

V and J are TRBV5-1 and TRBJ2-6, with 7 bases that match TRBD1. Per germline, CDR1 SGHRS and CDR2 YFSETQ. With V trimmed by 2 bases and J by 0 bases, 5 bases remained unmatched. CDR3 size: 17 residues. The CDR3 loop is CASSLQGSYSGANVLTF. The CDR3 bases are TGCGCCAGCAGCTTACAGGGGTCGTACTCTGGGGCCAACGTCCTGACTTTC.

The genes are TRBV11-2 and TRBJ2-5, with 11 bases lining up with TRBD2. The CDR3 covers 18 residues. Germline CDR1 reads SGHAT; CDR2 reads FQNNGV. V was clipped by 4 bases and J by 4 bases; unmatched bases: 14. DNA of the CDR3: TGTGCCAGCAGCTCGCGAATCCCTGGACTAGCGGGTTTAGAGACCCAGTACTTC. It translates to CASSSRIPGLAGLETQYF. Using reference TRBV11-2 and TRBJ2-5 for the parts outside the CDR3, the full variable domain is EAGVAQSPRYKIIEKRQSVAFWCNPISGHATLYWYQQILGQGPKLLIQFQNNGVVDDSQLPKDRFSAERLKGVDSTLKIQPAKLEDSAVYLCASSSRIPGLAGLETQYFGPGTRLLVL.

This chain uses TRBV2 with TRBJ2-3; 9 nucleotides align to TRBD2. Germline CDR1 is SNHLY and CDR2 is FYNNEI. This CDR3 region has 15 residues. V shed 7 bases, J shed 7 bases, and the junction held 12 bases outside the gene matches. The CDR3 nucleotides are TGTGCCAGCAACAGCCAGTCTAGCGGGGCCAATACGCAGTATTTT. Translated: CASNSQSSGANTQYF.

The V call is TRBV6-2 or TRBV6-3, the J call TRBJ2-1; no clear D. Trimming pared 4 bases from V and 8 bases from J, leaving 6 bases between. Per the germline V gene, CDR1 is MNHEY and CDR2 is SVGEGT. The CDR3 length is 11 residues. The CDR3 DNA reads TGTGCCAGCAGTTCGGGTTATGAGCAGTTCTTC. Amino acid sequence: CASSSGYEQFF.

This chain joins TRBV29-1 and TRBJ2-3; the D is unclear. The CDR3 loop spans 12 amino acids. V lost 4 bases to trimming and J lost 4 bases, with 9 bases between them. CDR1 and CDR2 from the germline V gene are SQVTM and ANQGSEA. CDR3 sequence (DNA): TGCAGCGTTGTAATTCAGGCAGATACGCAGTATTTT. Translating gives CSVVIQADTQYF.

The genes are TRBV12-3 or TRBV12-4 and TRBJ2-3, with D tentatively TRBD1 or TRBD2 (5 bases each). V was clipped by 8 bases and J by 5 bases, with 5 bases between them. The CDR3 extends over 10 amino acids. CDR3 sequence reads: CASGGDTQYF. CDR3 bases: TGTGCCAGCGGGGGAGATACGCAGTATTTT.

Comment on this clone: This same CDR3 is encoded by further DNA sequences in the sample. V and J are TRBV5-1 and TRBJ2-2, with 7 bases that match TRBD1. Germline lookup yields CDR1 SGHRS and CDR2 YFSETQ. CDR3 length: 15 residues. J was trimmed by 3 bases and V by 2 bases; bases with no gene match: 4. The CDR3 nucleotides are TGCGCCAGCAGCTTAGGTGACAGGGACACCGGGGAGCTGTTTTTT. It is translated as CASSLGDRDTGELFF.

The V call is TRBV11-2, the J call TRBJ2-1; 14 bases map to TRBD2. There are 17 residues in the CDR3. Germline CDR1 SGHAT, CDR2 FQNNGV. Trimming cost V 8 bases and J 1 base; bases outside gene matches: 7. Here the CDR3 reads CASGWGLAGASYNEQFF. DNA of the CDR3: TGTGCCAGCGGGTGGGGACTAGCGGGAGCGTCCTACAATGAGCAGTTCTTC.

This clone was seen more than once but under ten times. V usage is TRBV27 and J usage is TRBJ2-1; D ambiguous. The CDR3 consists of 13 residues. Germline V gene data show CDR1 as MNHEY and CDR2 as SMNVEV (reference sequence). Trimming left V 0 bases short and J 5 bases short, with 5 bases between. Here the CDR3 DNA reads TGTGCCAGCAGTTTATCCCCGGACAATGAGCAGTTCTTC. As protein: CASSLSPDNEQFF.

The chain joins TRBV9 to TRBJ2-1, with a weak D call TRBD1 (7 bases). Germline V CDR1 and CDR2: SGDLS, YYNGEE. CDR3 length equals 14 residues. Deletions cut 2 bases from V and 4 bases from J, with 10 bases between. The CDR3 region has the DNA TGTGCCAGCAGCGTGGGGGGACAGTACAATGAGCAGTTCTTC. As protein: CASSVGGQYNEQFF.

The chain recombines TRBV28 with TRBJ1-5, with D unclear. CDR3 length: 13 residues. The germline V gene has CDR1 MDHEN and CDR2 SYDVKM. V lost 5 bases, J lost 6 bases, and 11 bases lay in between. The CDR3 DNA is TGTGCCAGCAGTCCCGGGGATGTTCAGCCCCAGCATTTT. The encoded protein is CASSPGDVQPQHF. The variable domain in full, with the rest retrieved from reference TRBV28 and TRBJ1-5, is DVKVTQSSRYLVKRTGEKVFLECVQDMDHENMFWYRQDPGLGLRLIYFSYDVKMKEKGDIPEGYSVSREKKERFSLILESASTNQTSMYLCASSPGDVQPQHFGDGTRLSIL.

The chain joins TRBV30 to TRBJ2-1; D gene uncertain. CDR1 is GTSNPN and CDR2 is SVGIG in the germline V gene (reference sequence). V was pared by 4 bases and J by 6 bases, with 10 bases between. The length of the CDR3 is 12 residues. In DNA, the CDR3 is TGTGCCTGGATGGGCAGCCCCAATGAGCAGTTCTTC. Translation gives CAWMGSPNEQFF. Drawing the rest from reference TRBV30 and TRBJ2-1, the complete variable domain is SQTIHQWPATLVQPVGSPLSLECTVEGTSNPNLYWYRQAAGRGLQLLFYSVGIGQISSEVPQNLSASRPQDRQFILSSKKLLLSDSGFYLCAWMGSPNEQFFGPGTRLTVL.

This clone appeared once. The chain is built from TRBV19 and TRBJ1-2; 7 bases map to TRBD1. V was clipped by 5 bases and J by 8 bases; unmatched bases: 11. The germline V gene encodes CDR1 LNHDA and CDR2 SQIVND (reference sequence). The CDR3 covers 14 residues. CDR3 nucleotides: TGTGCCAGTAGTCACAGGGGACTTGAGGGCGGCTACACCTTC. Translation gives CASSHRGLEGGYTF.

The V call is TRBV2, the J call TRBJ2-1; a possible D gene is TRBD2 (6 bases). This CDR3 region has 16 residues. V shed 4 bases and J shed 5 bases, with 18 bases lying between them. Germline CDR1 and CDR2: SNHLY and FYNNEI. The CDR3 reads CASSAFTGLLNNEQFF. For the CDR3, the DNA is TGTGCCAGCAGTGCATTTACGGGACTTCTTAACAATGAGCAGTTCTTC.

The CDR3: CASSQGILGTSGGETQYF. As DNA, the CDR3 is TGCGCCAGCAGCCAAGGAATTTTAGGGACTAGCGGAGGGGAGACCCAGTACTTC. The chain recombines TRBV4-1 with TRBJ2-5; 11 bases match TRBD2. CDR3 length equals 18 residues. In germline, CDR1 is MGHRA, CDR2 YSYEKL. V trimming: 1 base; J trimming: 5 bases; junction bases outside the gene matches: 12.

V usage is TRBV11-1 and J usage is TRBJ2-3; D tentatively fits TRBD1 or TRBD2 (5 bases each). V lost 3 bases to trimming and J lost 4 bases, with 8 bases between them. CDR1 and CDR2 (germline): SGHAT, FQDESV (reference sequence). The CDR3 extends over 13 amino acids. In nucleotides, the CDR3 is TGTGCCAGCAGCTTCGAGGGGCCAGATACGCAGTATTTT. Its translation is CASSFEGPDTQYF.

CDR3 sequence reads: CASSQFEGRSRGYTF. CDR3 sequence (DNA): TGTGCCAGCAGCCAATTCGAGGGACGTTCGAGAGGCTACACCTTC. V is TRBV3-1 (or the pseudogene TRBV3-2) and J is TRBJ1-2; D might be TRBD1 (5 bases). Germline V gene lookup returns CDR1 LGHDT and CDR2 YNNKEL (reference sequence). The CDR3 runs 15 residues. The V and J ends lost 2 bases and 8 bases respectively, with 18 bases between them.

The rearrangement links TRBV7-9 to TRBJ1-2; a weak D match, TRBD1 (5 bases). CDR1 and CDR2 from the germline V gene are SEHNR and FQNEAQ (reference sequence). CDR3 length: 13 amino acids. Trimming shortened V by 5 bases and J by 8 bases, and 15 bases separated the two germline ends. The CDR3 DNA is TGTGCCAGCAGCCTAGGGGCTGGAGTAGGCTACACCTTC. Translating gives CASSLGAGVGYTF.

The chain has TRBV6-6 and TRBJ1-5; no definite D call. CDR1 MNHNY and CDR2 SVGAGI come from the germline V gene (reference sequence). This CDR3 contains 14 residues. Trimming took off 8 bases at V and 0 bases at J, with 11 bases between the two ends. CDR3 in amino acids: CASQTVTSNQPQHF. CDR3 bases: TGTGCCAGCCAAACGGTAACTAGCAATCAGCCCCAGCATTTT.

CDR3 region: CASSLSAGTDTQYF. The CDR3 DNA is TGTGCCAGCAGCTTAAGCGCGGGCACAGATACGCAGTATTTT. This chain connects TRBV7-2 to TRBJ2-3; no clear D gene. This CDR3 spans 14 amino acids. The V and J ends lost 2 bases and 1 base respectively, with 7 bases between them. Germline V CDR1 and CDR2: SGHTA, FQGNSA.

The V and J genes are TRBV15 and TRBJ1-4; D ambiguous. The CDR3 sequence is 15 residues long. CDR1 and CDR2 from the germline V gene are LNHNV and YYDKDF (reference sequence). Trimming shortened V by 0 bases and J by 0 bases, and 5 bases separated the two germline ends. The CDR3 reads CATSRDPATNEKLFF. In nucleotides, the CDR3 is TGTGCCACCAGCAGAGATCCTGCAACTAATGAAAAACTGTTTTTT.

The J gene is TRBJ1-4, the V gene TRBV5-4; D call uncertain. Germline loops: CDR1 SGHNT, CDR2 YYREEE (reference sequence). V lost 4 bases and J lost 0, with 13 bases in between. The CDR3 is made up of 16 amino acids. The CDR3 spells CASSATKDATNEKLFF. The CDR3 DNA is TGTGCCAGCAGCGCAACGAAGGATGCAACTAATGAAAAACTGTTTTTT.

This chain links TRBV24-1 with TRBJ2-1; maybe TRBD2 (6 bases). Trimming left V 5 bases short and J 4 bases short, with 14 bases between. CDR3 size: 15 residues. Germline values: CDR1 KGHDR, CDR2 SFDVKD. This chain's CDR3 is CATSGAGNGYNEQFF. CDR3 nucleotide sequence: TGTGCCACCAGTGGGGCGGGAAATGGGTACAATGAGCAGTTCTTC.

A single count supports this clone. The V gene is TRBV5-1, the J gene TRBJ2-1; D perhaps matches TRBD2 (6 bases). Germline V lookup: CDR1 SGHRS, CDR2 YFSETQ. V lost 4 bases, J lost 1 base, and 18 bases lay in between. This CDR3 is 17 amino acids long. The CDR3 loop is CASSPYSGGRSYNEQFF. The CDR3 DNA follows: TGCGCCAGCAGCCCCTATAGCGGAGGACGGTCCTACAATGAGCAGTTCTTC.

V gene TRBV12-5 combines with J gene TRBJ2-3, with TRBD2 matching over 9 bases. V was clipped by 10 bases and J by 4 bases; unmatched bases: 12. The CDR3 is made up of 15 amino acids. Germline CDR1 reads LGHNT; CDR2 reads FRNRAP. This chain's CDR3 is CANSISGSFADTQYF. In DNA, the CDR3 is TGTGCTAATTCTATTAGCGGGAGTTTCGCAGATACGCAGTATTTT.

This rearrangement joins TRBV7-9 to TRBJ1-1; weak D call: TRBD1 (5 bases). V shed 0 bases and J shed 6 bases, with 17 bases lying between them. The germline V gene encodes CDR1 SEHNR and CDR2 FQNEAQ (reference sequence). This CDR3 comprises 16 residues. The CDR3 loop is CASSLAFAGLVAEAFF. CDR3 DNA sequence: TGTGCCAGCAGCTTAGCATTCGCAGGGTTGGTGGCTGAAGCTTTCTTT. The variable domain in full, with the rest retrieved from reference TRBV7-9 and TRBJ1-1, is DTGVSQNPRHKITKRGQNVTFRCDPISEHNRLYWYRQTLGQGPEFLTYFQNEAQLEKSRLLSDRFSAERPKGSFSTLEIQRTEQGDSAMYLCASSLAFAGLVAEAFFGQGTRLTVV.

The V gene is TRBV29-1, the J gene TRBJ2-1; D is possibly TRBD1 or TRBD2 (5 bases each). With 3 bases removed from V and 4 bases from J, the gap between germline ends came to 13 bases. The CDR3 runs to 14 residues. Germline values: CDR1 SQVTM, CDR2 ANQGSEA. The CDR3 is CSVDRDGLYNEQFF. The CDR3, as DNA: TGCAGCGTTGATAGGGACGGCCTATACAATGAGCAGTTCTTC.

The rearrangement links TRBV28 to TRBJ1-1; D unclear. This CDR3 contains 13 residues. V was clipped by 5 bases and J by 1 base, with 8 bases between them. Germline CDR1 reads MDHEN; CDR2 reads SYDVKM. In DNA form, the CDR3 reads TGTGCCAGCAGTCCACGCCAGAACACTGAAGCTTTCTTT. This codes for CASSPRQNTEAFF.